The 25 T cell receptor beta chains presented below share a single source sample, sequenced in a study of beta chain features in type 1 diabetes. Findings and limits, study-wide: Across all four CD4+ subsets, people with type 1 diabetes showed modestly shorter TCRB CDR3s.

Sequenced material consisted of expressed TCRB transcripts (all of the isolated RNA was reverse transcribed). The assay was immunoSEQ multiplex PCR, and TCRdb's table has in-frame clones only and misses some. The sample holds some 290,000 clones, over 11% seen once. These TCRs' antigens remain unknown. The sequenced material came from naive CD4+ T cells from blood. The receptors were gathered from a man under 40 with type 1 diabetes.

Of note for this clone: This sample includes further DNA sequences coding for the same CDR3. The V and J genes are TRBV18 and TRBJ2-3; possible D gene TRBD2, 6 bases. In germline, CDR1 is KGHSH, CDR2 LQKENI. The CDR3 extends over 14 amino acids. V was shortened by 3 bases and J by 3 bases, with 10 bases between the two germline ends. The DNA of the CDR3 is TGTGCCAGCTCACCCACCGGGGGTACAGATACGCAGTATTTT. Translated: CASSPTGGTDTQYF.

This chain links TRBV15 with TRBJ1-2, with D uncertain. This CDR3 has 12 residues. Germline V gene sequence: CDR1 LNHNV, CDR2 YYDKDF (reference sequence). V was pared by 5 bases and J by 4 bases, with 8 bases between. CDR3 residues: CATSGEVYGYTF. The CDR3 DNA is TGTGCCACCAGCGGGGAGGTCTATGGCTACACCTTC.

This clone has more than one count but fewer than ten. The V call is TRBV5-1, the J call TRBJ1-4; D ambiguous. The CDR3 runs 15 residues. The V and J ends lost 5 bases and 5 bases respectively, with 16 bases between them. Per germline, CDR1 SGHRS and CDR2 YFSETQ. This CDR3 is CASRKEIASNEKLFF. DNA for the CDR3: TGCGCCAGCAGAAAAGAGATCGCGTCGAATGAAAAACTGTTTTTT.

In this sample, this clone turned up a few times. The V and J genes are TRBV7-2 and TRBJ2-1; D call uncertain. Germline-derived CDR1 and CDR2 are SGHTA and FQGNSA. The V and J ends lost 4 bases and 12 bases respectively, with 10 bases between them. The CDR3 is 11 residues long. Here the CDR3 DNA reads TGTGCCAGCAGCTCCCCCCCGGGGCAGTTCTTC. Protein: CASSSPPGQFF.

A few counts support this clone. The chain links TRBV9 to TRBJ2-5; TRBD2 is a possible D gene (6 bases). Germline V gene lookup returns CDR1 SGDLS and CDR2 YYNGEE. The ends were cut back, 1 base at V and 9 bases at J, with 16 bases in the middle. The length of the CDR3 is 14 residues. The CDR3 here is CASSVTHGGGPQYF. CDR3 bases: TGTGCCAGCAGCGTAACACATGGAGGAGGGCCCCAGTACTTC.

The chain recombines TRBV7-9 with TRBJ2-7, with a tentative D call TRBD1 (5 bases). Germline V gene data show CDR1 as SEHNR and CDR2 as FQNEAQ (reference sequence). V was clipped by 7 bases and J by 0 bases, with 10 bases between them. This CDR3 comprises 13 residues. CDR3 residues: CASTFDSSYEQYF. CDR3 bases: TGTGCCAGCACCTTTGACAGCTCCTACGAGCAGTACTTC. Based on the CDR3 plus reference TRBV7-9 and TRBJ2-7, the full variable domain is DTGVSQNPRHKITKRGQNVTFRCDPISEHNRLYWYRQTLGQGPEFLTYFQNEAQLEKSRLLSDRFSAERPKGSFSTLEIQRTEQGDSAMYLCASTFDSSYEQYFGPGTRLTVT.

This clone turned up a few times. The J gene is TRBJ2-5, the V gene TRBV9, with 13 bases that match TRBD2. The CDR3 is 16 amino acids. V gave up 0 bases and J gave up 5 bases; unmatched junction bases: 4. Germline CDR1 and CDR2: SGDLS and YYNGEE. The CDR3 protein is CASSVGGLAGWETQYF. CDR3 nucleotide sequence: TGTGCCAGCAGCGTAGGGGGACTAGCGGGATGGGAGACCCAGTACTTC.

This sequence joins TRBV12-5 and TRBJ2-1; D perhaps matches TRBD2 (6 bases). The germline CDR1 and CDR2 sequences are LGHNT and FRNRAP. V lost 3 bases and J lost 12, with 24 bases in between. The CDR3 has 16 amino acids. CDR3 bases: TGTGCTAGTGGTTTTGGTTTAGATCGGACTATAGGCATGCAGTTCTTC. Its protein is CASGFGLDRTIGMQFF. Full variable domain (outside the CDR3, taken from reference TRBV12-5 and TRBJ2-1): DARVTQTPRHKVTEMGQEVTMRCQPILGHNTVFWYRQTMMQGLELLAYFRNRAPLDDSGMPKDRFSAEMPDATLATLKIQPSEPRDSAVYFCASGFGLDRTIGMQFFGPGTRLTVL.

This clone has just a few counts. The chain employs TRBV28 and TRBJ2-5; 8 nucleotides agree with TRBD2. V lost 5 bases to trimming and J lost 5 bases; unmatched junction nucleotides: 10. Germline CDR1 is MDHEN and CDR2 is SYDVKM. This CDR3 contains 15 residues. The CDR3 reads CASSPRAGDWETQYF. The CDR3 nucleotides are TGTGCCAGCAGTCCAAGAGCGGGAGATTGGGAGACCCAGTACTTC. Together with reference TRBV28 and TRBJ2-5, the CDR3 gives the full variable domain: DVKVTQSSRYLVKRTGEKVFLECVQDMDHENMFWYRQDPGLGLRLIYFSYDVKMKEKGDIPEGYSVSREKKERFSLILESASTNQTSMYLCASSPRAGDWETQYFGPGTRLLVL.

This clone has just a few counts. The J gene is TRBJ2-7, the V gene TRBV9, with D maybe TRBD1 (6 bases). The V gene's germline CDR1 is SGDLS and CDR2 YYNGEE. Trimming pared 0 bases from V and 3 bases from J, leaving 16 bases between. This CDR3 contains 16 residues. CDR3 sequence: CASSVGYGQTFYEQYF. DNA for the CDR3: TGTGCCAGCAGCGTAGGGTACGGACAGACTTTCTACGAGCAGTACTTC.

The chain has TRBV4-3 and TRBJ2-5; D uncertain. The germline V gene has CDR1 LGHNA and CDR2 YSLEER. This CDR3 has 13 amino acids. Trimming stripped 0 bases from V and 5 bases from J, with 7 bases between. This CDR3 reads CASSQDFGETQYF. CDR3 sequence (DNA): TGCGCCAGCAGCCAAGATTTCGGGGAGACCCAGTACTTC.

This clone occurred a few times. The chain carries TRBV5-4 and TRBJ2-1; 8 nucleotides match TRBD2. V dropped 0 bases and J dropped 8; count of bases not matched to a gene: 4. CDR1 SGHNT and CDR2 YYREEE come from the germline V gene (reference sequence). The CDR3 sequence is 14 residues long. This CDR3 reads CASSLAAGAYEQFF. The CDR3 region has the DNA TGTGCCAGCAGCTTGGCAGCGGGAGCCTATGAGCAGTTCTTC.

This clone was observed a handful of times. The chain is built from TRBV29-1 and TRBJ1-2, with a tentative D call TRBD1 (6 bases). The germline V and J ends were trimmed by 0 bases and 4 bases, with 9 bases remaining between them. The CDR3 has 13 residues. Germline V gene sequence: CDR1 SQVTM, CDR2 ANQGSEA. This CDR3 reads CSVEEGRGYGYTF. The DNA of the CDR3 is TGCAGCGTTGAAGAAGGCAGGGGCTATGGCTACACCTTC.

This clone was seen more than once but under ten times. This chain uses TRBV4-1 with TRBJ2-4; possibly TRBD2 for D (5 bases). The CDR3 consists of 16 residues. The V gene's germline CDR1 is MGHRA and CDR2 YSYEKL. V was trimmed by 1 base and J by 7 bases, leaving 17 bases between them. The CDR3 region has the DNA TGCGCCAGCAGCCAAGTTTTTTCCCCGGGAAATAACATTCAGTACTTC. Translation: CASSQVFSPGNNIQYF.

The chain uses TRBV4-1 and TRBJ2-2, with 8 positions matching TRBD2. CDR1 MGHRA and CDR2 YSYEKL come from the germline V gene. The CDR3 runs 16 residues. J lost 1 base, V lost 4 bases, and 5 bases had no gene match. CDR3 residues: CASSPLAGQNTGELFF. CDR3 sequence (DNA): TGCGCCAGCAGCCCGTTAGCGGGACAGAACACCGGGGAGCTGTTTTTT.

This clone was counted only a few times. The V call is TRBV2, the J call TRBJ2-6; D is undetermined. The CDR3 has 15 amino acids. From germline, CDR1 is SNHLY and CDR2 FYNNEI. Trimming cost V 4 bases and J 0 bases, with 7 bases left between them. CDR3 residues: CASSVTSSGANVLTF. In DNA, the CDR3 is TGTGCCAGCAGTGTAACCAGCTCTGGGGCCAACGTCCTGACTTTC. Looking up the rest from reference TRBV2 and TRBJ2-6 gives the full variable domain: EPEVTQTPSHQVTQMGQEVILRCVPISNHLYFYWYRQILGQKVEFLVSFYNNEISEKSEIFDDQFSVERPDGSNFTLKIRSTKLEDSAMYFCASSVTSSGANVLTFGAGSRLTVL.

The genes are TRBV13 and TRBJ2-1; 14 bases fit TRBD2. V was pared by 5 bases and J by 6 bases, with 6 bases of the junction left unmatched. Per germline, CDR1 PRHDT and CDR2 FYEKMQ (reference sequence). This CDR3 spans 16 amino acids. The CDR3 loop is CASSPRLAGGLNEQFF. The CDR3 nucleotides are TGTGCCAGCAGCCCGAGACTAGCGGGAGGGCTCAATGAGCAGTTCTTC.

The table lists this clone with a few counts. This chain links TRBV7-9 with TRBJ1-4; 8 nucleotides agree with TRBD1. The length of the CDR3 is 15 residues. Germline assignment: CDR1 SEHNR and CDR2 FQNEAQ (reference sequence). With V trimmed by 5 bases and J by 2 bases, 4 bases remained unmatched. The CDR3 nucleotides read TGTGCCAGCAGCATCCGACAGGGGACTAATGAAAAACTGTTTTTT. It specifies CASSIRQGTNEKLFF.

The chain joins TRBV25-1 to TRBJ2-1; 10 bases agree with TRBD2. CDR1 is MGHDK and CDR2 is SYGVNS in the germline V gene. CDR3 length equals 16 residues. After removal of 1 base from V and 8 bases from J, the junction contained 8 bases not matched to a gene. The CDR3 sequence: CASSESPTSGNDEQFF. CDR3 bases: TGTGCCAGCAGTGAATCGCCAACTAGCGGGAACGATGAGCAGTTCTTC.

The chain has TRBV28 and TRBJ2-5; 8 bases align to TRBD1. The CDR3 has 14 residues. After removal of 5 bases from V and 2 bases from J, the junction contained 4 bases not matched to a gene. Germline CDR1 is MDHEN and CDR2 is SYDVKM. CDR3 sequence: CASSHRTGQETQYF. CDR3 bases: TGTGCCAGCAGTCACCGGACAGGGCAAGAGACCCAGTACTTC.

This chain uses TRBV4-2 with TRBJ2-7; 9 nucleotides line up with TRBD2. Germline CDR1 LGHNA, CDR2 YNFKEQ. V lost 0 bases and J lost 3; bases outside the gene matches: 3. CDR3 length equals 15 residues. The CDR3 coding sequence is TGTGCCAGCAGCCAAGATCCTAGCGGGATCTACGAGCAGTACTTC. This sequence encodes CASSQDPSGIYEQYF.

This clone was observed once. The CDR3 DNA reads as TGCAGCGGCCGGGACAGGGGTAACGAGCAGTACTTC. It specifies CSGRDRGNEQYF. V and J are TRBV29-1 and TRBJ2-7, with TRBD1 matching over 10 bases. The CDR3 runs 12 residues. Germline V gene data show CDR1 as SQVTM and CDR2 as ANQGSEA. The V segment lost 7 bases and the J segment 5 bases; nucleotides outside the gene matches: 5.

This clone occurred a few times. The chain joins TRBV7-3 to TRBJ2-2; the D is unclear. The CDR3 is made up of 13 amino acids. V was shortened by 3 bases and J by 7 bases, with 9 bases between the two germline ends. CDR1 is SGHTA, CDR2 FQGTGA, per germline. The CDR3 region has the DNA TGTGCCAGCAGCTTTAATCAGTTCGGGGAGCTGTTTTTT. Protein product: CASSFNQFGELFF.

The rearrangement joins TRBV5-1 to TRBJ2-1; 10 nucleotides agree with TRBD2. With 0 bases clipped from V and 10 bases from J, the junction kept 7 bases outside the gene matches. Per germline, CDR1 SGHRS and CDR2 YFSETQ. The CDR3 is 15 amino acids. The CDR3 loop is CASSLVEREGREQFF. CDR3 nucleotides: TGCGCCAGCAGCTTGGTAGAGCGGGAGGGCCGCGAGCAGTTCTTC.

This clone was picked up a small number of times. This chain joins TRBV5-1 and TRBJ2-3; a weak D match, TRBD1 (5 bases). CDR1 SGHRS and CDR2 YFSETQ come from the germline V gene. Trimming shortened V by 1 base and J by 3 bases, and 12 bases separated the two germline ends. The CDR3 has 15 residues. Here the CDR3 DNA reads TGCGCCAGCAGCTTGACAGGTTATGAGACAGATACGCAGTATTTT. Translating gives CASSLTGYETDTQYF.